The clone carrying this T cell receptor beta chain has only one observation. Its antigen is currently unknown. V lost 6 bases to trimming and J lost 9 bases; unmatched junction nucleotides: 7. CDR3 size: 12 residues. The germline V gene encodes CDR1 MNHEY and CDR2 SVGAGI. This sample was included in a study of cytomegalovirus exposure and HLA in healthy donors. Study at large: Roughly four fifths of 398 genotyped donors fell in the Caucasian-associated ancestry cluster.

Both 60 Vbeta primers and 13 Jbeta primers went into the PCR. The table came from immunoSEQ multiplex PCR; TCRdb's copy has only in-frame clones and leaves some out. The data show about 140,000 clones, 75% to 80% seen once. Whole-study findings and limits: In a later analysis, compared with equally common non-associated chains, HLA-associated beta chains were more expanded. The presence/absence work took it that sequencing depth was about the same across donors. In a later analysis, a missense DCLRE1C variant was linked to TCR beta V- and J-gene trimming.

The specimen was PBMCs. The clonotype comes from a woman in her 30s in good health and CMV-seronegative. This chain links TRBV6-5 with TRBJ2-7, with 8 bases lining up with TRBD1. CDR3 coding DNA: TGTGCCAGCAGCCCCGGACAGGGCGGGCAGTACTTC. Translation gives CASSPGQGGQYF.